This TCR beta chain was observed in a study of T-cell memory formation after mild COVID-19. Across the study: The TCR clusters were mostly specific to one donor.

CDR1 is DFQATT, CDR2 SNEGSKA, per germline (reference sequence). Between the trimmed V and J ends, which lost 4 bases and 10 bases, there was a span of 17 bases. This CDR3 has 14 residues. TCRdb re-called the 5' RACE reads through MiXCR, storing one row per CDR3 protein. This table has around 340,000 distinct CDR3 sequences, roughly 13% appearing once. The chain uses TRBV20-1 and TRBJ1-6; D ambiguous. The source is a man between 18 and 29 years old who had mild COVID-19 (a few samples of this study predate the infection). Cell type and time point are not known. The sequenced sample was PBMCs or a T cell subset sorted from them (not recorded which). This CDR3 is CSAKAGRLGSPLHF. CDR3 bases: TGCAGTGCTAAGGCGGGAAGGTTGGGATCACCCCTCCACTTT.